Each of the 12 T cell receptor beta chains below was sequenced from the same sample in a study of CD8 T cells in Susac syndrome. RNA was extracted with the RNeasy kit, and a quantity of about 0.45 to 1 ug was reverse transcribed using random hexamers. TCRdb called the immunoSEQ multiplex PCR reads again in MiXCR, with one record for every CDR3 protein. The data contain approximately 200,000 distinct CDR3 sequences, around 93% of them singletons. The sample was CD4+ T cells from PBMCs. These receptors all stem from a human donor with multiple sclerosis.

The chain couples TRBV20-1 to TRBJ1-1; unclear D gene. V dropped 5 bases and J dropped 5 bases, with 12 bases sitting between them. In germline, CDR1 is DFQATT, CDR2 SNEGSKA (reference sequence). This CDR3 contains 12 residues. The CDR3 DNA reads TGCAGTGCTGGGTTCTTGGGGACTGAAGCTTTCTTT. This codes for CSAGFLGTEAFF.

The count of this clonotype is one. The rearrangement uses TRBV6-6 and TRBJ2-1; 7 nucleotides match TRBD1. There are 12 residues in the CDR3. The V gene's germline CDR1 is MNHNY and CDR2 SVGAGI (reference sequence). The V and J ends lost 7 bases and 10 bases, in that order; junction bases with no gene match: 7. CDR3 protein: CASTETDREQFF. CDR3 bases: TGTGCCAGCACCGAGACGGACAGGGAGCAGTTCTTC.

This clonotype was seen only a few times. For the CDR3, the DNA is TGTGCCAGCAGCCGCGATCGGACCGGGGAGCTGTTTTTT. Amino acids: CASSRDRTGELFF. The chain links TRBV5-6 to TRBJ2-2; D uncertain. Germline V gives CDR1 SGHDT, CDR2 YYEEEE. V lost 4 bases and J lost 5, with 9 bases in between. The CDR3 sequence is 13 residues long. The full variable domain, with the rest looked up from reference TRBV5-6 and TRBJ2-2, is DAGVTQSPTHLIKTRGQQVTLRCSPKSGHDTVSWYQQALGQGPQFIFQYYEEEERQRGNFPDRFSGHQFPNYSSELNVNALLLGDSALYLCASSRDRTGELFFGEGSRLTVL.

This clonotype came up once. The genes are TRBV11-2 and TRBJ1-1; D gene ambiguous. The CDR3 length is 15 residues. Germline CDR1 SGHAT, CDR2 FQNNGV. Trimming stripped 1 base from V and 0 bases from J, with 9 bases between. The CDR3: CASSLGPALNTEAFF. CDR3 DNA: TGTGCCAGCAGCTTAGGCCCAGCCCTGAACACTGAAGCTTTCTTT.

V is TRBV7-9 and J is TRBJ2-3; 8 nucleotides line up with TRBD1. The V and J ends lost 5 bases and 9 bases, in that order; junction bases with no gene match: 4. This CDR3 contains 12 residues. Per germline, CDR1 SEHNR and CDR2 FQNEAQ (reference sequence). The CDR3 loop is CASSPDRATQYF. The CDR3 DNA reads as TGTGCCAGCAGCCCGGACAGGGCGACGCAGTATTTT.

The chain recombines TRBV7-2 with TRBJ2-3, with D hard to call. V was cut by 4 bases and J by 1 base, with 15 bases left in between. CDR3 length: 16 residues. Germline V gives CDR1 SGHTA, CDR2 FQGNSA. CDR3: CASSSPPGSRTDTQYF. The CDR3 coding sequence is TGTGCCAGCAGCTCTCCCCCCGGCTCCCGCACAGATACGCAGTATTTT.

The CDR3 is CASSWGTGNTGELFF. The CDR3 coding sequence is TGTGCCAGCAGCTGGGGGACGGGGAACACCGGGGAGCTGTTTTTT. The chain employs TRBV7-9 and TRBJ2-2; possibly TRBD1 or TRBD2 for D (5 bases each). The germline CDR1 and CDR2 sequences are SEHNR and FQNEAQ (reference sequence). The CDR3 is 15 residues long. Trimming removed 4 bases at V and 1 base at J, with 10 bases between.

The chain carries TRBV6-6 and TRBJ2-5; possible D gene TRBD2, 5 bases. Germline V CDR1 and CDR2: MNHNY, SVGAGI (reference sequence). The CDR3 has 13 amino acids. With 5 bases removed from V and 7 bases from J, the gap between germline ends came to 14 bases. The CDR3 DNA reads TGTGCCAGCAGTACGACGGGATCGGGGACCCAGTACTTC. As protein: CASSTTGSGTQYF.

This clonotype was seen once. This chain joins TRBV3-1 and TRBJ1-2; TRBD1 might be the D (6 bases). Trimming stripped 7 bases from V and 8 bases from J, with 14 bases between. Germline V gene data show CDR1 as LGHDT and CDR2 as YNNKEL (reference sequence). The CDR3 sequence is 12 residues long. This CDR3 is CASTTRGDGYTF. DNA for the CDR3: TGTGCCAGCACCACAAGGGGGGACGGCTACACCTTC.

The J gene is TRBJ2-5, the V gene TRBV29-1, with 9 bases lining up with TRBD2. Germline V gives CDR1 SQVTM, CDR2 ANQGSEA. The CDR3 runs 13 residues. Germline trimming cut 5 bases from V and 4 bases from J; bases unmatched to any gene: 5. CDR3 residues: CSVQLAGRETQYF. CDR3 in DNA: TGCAGCGTTCAGCTAGCGGGGCGAGAGACCCAGTACTTC.

V is TRBV2 and J is TRBJ1-2; D gene uncertain. Germline V gene lookup returns CDR1 SNHLY and CDR2 FYNNEI. This CDR3 contains 15 residues. V lost 1 base to trimming and J lost 4 bases, with 13 bases between them. In DNA form, the CDR3 reads TGTGCCAGCAGTGAAGGGGGTGGGGTTACCTATGGCTACACCTTC. Its translation: CASSEGGGVTYGYTF.

The V gene is TRBV7-9, the J gene TRBJ1-3, with a weak D call TRBD1 (5 bases). The CDR3 has 14 residues. V shed 6 bases and J shed 2 bases, with 11 bases lying between them. CDR1 and CDR2 from the germline V gene are SEHNR and FQNEAQ (reference sequence). The CDR3 spells CASRAGTAGNTIYF. In DNA, the CDR3 is TGTGCCAGCAGGGCCGGGACGGCTGGAAACACCATATATTTT.